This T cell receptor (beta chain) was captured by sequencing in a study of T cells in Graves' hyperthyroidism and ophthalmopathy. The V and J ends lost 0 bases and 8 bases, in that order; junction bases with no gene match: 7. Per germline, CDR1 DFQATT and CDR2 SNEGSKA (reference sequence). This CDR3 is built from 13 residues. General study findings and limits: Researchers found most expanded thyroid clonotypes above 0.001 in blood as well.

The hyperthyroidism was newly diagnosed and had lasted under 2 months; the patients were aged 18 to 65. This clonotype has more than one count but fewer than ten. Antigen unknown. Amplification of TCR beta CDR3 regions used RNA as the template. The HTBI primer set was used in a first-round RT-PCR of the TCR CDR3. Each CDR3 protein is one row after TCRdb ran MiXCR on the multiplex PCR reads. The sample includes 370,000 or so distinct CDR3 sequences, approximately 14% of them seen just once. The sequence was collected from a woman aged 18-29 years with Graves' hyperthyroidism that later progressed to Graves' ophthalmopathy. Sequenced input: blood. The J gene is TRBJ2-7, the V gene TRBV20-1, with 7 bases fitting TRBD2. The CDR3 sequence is CSARDRGGNQQYF. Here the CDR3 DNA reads TGCAGTGCTAGAGATAGGGGAGGGAATCAGCAGTACTTC.